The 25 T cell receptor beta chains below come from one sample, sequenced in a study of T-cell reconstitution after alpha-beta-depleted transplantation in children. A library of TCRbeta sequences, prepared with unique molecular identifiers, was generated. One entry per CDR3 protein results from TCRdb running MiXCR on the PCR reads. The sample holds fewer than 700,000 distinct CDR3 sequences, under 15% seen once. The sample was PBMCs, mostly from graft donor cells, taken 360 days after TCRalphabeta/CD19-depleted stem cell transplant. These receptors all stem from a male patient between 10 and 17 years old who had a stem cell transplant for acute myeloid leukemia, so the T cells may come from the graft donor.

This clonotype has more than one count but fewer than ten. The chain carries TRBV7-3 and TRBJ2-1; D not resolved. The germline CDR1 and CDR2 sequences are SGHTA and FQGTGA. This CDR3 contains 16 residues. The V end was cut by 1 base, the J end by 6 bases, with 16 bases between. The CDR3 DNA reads TGTGCCAGCAGCTTAAGGTCCAGTGTCCTAGTCAATGAGCAGTTCTTC. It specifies CASSLRSSVLVNEQFF.

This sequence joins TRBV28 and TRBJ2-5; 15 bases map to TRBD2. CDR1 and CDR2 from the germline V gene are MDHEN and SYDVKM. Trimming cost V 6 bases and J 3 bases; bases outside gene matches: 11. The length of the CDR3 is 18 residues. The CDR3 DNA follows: TGTGCCAGCAGGTTCCTGGGACTAGCGGGAGGTGGGGAAGAGACCCAGTACTTC. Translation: CASRFLGLAGGGEETQYF.

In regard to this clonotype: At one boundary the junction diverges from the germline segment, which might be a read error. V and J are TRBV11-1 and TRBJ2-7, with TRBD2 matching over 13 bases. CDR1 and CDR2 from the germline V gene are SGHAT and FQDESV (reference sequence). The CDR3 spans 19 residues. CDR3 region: CASSSGGLAGTRESCEQYF. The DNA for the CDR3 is TGTGCCAGCAGCTCCGGGGGACTAGCGGGAACGCGCGAATCCTGCGAGCAGTACTTC.

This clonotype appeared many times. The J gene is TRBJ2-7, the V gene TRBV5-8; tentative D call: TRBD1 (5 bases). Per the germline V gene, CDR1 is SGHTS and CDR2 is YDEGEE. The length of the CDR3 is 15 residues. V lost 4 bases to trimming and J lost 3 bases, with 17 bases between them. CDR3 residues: CASSPPRWGSYEQYF. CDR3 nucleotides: TGTGCCAGCAGCCCGCCGAGGTGGGGCAGCTACGAGCAGTACTTC.

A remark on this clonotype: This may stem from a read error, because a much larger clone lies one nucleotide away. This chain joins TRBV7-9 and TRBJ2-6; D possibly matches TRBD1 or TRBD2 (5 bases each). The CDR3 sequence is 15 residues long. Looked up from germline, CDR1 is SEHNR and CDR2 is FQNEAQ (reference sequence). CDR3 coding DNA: TGTGCCAGCAGGCCGGGAATCTCTGGGGCCATCGTCCTGACTTTC. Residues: CASRPGISGAIVLTF. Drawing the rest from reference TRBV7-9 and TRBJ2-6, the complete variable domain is DTGVSQNPRHKITKRGQNVTFRCDPISEHNRLYWYRQTLGQGPEFLTYFQNEAQLEKSRLLSDRFSAERPKGSFSTLEIQRTEQGDSAMYLCASRPGISGAIVLTFGAGSRLTVL.

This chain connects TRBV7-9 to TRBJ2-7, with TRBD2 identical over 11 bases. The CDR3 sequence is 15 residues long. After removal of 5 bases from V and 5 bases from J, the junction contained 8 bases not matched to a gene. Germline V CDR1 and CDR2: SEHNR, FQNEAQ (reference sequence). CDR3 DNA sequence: TGTGCCAGCAGCCTCCTGACTAGCGGGAACGACGAGCAGTACTTC. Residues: CASSLLTSGNDEQYF.

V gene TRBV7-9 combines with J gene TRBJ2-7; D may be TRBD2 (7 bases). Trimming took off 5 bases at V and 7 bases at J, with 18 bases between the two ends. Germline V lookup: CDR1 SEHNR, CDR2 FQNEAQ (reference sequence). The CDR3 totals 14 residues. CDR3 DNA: TGTGCCAGCAGCCTTACTGGGGGGGCACGGGAGCAGTACTTC. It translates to CASSLTGGAREQYF.

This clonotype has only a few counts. The CDR3 region is CASSPQQVNTEAFF. For the CDR3, the DNA is TGTGCCAGCTCACCACAGCAGGTGAACACTGAAGCTTTCTTT. The genes are TRBV18 and TRBJ1-1; D is ambiguous. The CDR3 runs to 14 residues. V lost 1 base and J lost 0, with 6 bases in between. The V gene's germline CDR1 is KGHSH and CDR2 LQKENI.

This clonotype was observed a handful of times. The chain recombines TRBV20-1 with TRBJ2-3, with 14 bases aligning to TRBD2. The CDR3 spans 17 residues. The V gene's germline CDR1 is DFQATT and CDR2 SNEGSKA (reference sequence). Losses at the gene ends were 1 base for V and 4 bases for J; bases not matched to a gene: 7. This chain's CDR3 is CSARGGTSGSLADTQYF. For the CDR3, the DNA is TGCAGTGCTAGAGGGGGGACTAGCGGGAGTCTAGCAGATACGCAGTATTTT.

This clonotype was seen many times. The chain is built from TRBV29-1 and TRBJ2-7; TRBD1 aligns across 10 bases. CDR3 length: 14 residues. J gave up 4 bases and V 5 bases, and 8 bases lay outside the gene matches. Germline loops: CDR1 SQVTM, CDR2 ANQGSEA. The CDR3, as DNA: TGCAGCGTTCGAGACAGGGGGCGCGTTTACGAGCAGTACTTC. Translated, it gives CSVRDRGRVYEQYF.

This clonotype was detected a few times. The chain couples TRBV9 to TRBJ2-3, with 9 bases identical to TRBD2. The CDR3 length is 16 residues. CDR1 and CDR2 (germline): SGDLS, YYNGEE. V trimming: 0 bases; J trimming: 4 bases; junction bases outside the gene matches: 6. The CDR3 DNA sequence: TGTGCCAGCAGCGTAGAGGCGGGAGGGCCCCCAGATACGCAGTATTTT. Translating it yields CASSVEAGGPPDTQYF. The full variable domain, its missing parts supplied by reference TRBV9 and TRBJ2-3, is DSGVTQTPKHLITATGQRVTLRCSPRSGDLSVYWYQQSLDQGLQFLIQYYNGEERAKGNILERFSAQQFPDLHSELNLSSLELGDSALYFCASSVEAGGPPDTQYFGPGTRLTVL.

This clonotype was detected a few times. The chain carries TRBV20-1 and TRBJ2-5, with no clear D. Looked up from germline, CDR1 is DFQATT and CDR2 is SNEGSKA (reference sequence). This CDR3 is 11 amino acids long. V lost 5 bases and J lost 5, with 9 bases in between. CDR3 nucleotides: TGCAGTGCTGGGCCATTGGAGACCCAGTACTTC. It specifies CSAGPLETQYF.

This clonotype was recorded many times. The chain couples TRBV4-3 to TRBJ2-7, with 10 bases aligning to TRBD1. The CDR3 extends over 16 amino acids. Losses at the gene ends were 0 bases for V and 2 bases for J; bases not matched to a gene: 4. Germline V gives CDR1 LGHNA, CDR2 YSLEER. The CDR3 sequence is CASSQERTGGTYEQYF. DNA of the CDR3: TGCGCCAGCAGCCAAGAGAGGACAGGGGGGACCTACGAGCAGTACTTC.

The CDR3 DNA is TGTGCCAGCAGCGAGTCTTTAGAGCAGTTCTTC. It translates to CASSESLEQFF. This chain joins TRBV28 and TRBJ2-1; D remains unclear. The CDR3 is 11 amino acids. Germline CDR1 is MDHEN and CDR2 is SYDVKM. V was trimmed by 6 bases and J by 10 bases, leaving 10 bases between them.

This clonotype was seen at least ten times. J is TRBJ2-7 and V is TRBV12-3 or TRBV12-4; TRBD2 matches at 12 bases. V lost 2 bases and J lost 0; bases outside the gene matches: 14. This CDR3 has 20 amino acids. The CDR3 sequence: CASSLWPSGRATSSSYEQYF. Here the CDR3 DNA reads TGTGCCAGCAGTTTATGGCCTAGCGGGAGGGCCACTTCGAGCTCCTACGAGCAGTACTTC.

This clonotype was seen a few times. CDR3 protein: CASSQDWTGGTGELFF. CDR3 nucleotides: TGTGCCAGCAGCCAAGATTGGACAGGGGGCACCGGGGAGCTGTTTTTT. This chain links TRBV4-2 with TRBJ2-2; 10 bases map to TRBD1. Per the germline V gene, CDR1 is LGHNA and CDR2 is YNFKEQ. After removal of 0 bases from V and 4 bases from J, the junction contained 2 bases not matched to a gene. This CDR3 contains 16 residues.

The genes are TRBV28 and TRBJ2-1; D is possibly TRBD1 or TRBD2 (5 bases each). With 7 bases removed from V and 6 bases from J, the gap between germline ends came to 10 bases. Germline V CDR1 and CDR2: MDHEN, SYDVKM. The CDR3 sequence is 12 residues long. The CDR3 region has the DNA TGTGCCAGCACGGGGACCCTCAATGAGCAGTTCTTC. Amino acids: CASTGTLNEQFF.

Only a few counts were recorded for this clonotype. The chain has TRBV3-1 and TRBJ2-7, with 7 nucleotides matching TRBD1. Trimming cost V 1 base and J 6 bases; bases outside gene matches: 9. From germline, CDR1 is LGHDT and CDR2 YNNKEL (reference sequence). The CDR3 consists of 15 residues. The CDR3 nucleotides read TGTGCCAGCAGCCAAGGGGAGACAGGGTACGCCGAGCAGTACTTC. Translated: CASSQGETGYAEQYF.

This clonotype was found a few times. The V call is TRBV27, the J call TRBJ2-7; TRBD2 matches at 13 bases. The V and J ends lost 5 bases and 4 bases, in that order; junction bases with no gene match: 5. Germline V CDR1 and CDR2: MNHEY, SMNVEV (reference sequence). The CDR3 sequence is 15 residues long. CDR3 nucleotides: TGTGCCAGCAGTCCGATGGGACTAGCGGGATACGAGCAGTACTTC. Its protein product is CASSPMGLAGYEQYF.

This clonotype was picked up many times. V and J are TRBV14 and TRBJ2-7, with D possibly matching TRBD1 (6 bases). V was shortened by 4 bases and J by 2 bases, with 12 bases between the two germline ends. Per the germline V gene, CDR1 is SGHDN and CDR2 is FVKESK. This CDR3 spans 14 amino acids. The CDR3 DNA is TGTGCCAGCAGCCCGACAGGCCAAACCTACGAGCAGTACTTC. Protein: CASSPTGQTYEQYF.

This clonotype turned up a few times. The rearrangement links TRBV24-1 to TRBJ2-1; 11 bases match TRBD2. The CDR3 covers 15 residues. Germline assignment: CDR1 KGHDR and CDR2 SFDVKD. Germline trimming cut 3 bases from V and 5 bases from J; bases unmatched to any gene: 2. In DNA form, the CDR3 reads TGTGCCACCAGTGATCCACTAGCGGGAGACAATGAGCAGTTCTTC. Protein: CATSDPLAGDNEQFF.

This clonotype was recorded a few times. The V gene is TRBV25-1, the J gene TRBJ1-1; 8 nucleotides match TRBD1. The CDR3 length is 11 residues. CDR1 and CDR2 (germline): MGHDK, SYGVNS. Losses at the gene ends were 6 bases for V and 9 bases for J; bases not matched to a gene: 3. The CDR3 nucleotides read TGTGCCAGCAGGCGGACAGGGAAAGCTTTCTTT. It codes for CASRRTGKAFF.

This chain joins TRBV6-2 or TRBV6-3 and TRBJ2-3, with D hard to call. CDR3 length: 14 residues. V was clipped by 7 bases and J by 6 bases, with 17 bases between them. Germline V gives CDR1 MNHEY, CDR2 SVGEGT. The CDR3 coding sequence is TGTGCCAGCACCGGTTGGCAGGTTGGTGATACGCAGTATTTT. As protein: CASTGWQVGDTQYF.

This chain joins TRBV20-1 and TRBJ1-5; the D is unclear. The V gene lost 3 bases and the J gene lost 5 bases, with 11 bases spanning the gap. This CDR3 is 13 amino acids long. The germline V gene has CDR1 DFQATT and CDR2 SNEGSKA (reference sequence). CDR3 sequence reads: CSAREVDDQPQHF. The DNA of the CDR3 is TGCAGTGCTAGGGAAGTGGATGATCAGCCCCAGCATTTT.

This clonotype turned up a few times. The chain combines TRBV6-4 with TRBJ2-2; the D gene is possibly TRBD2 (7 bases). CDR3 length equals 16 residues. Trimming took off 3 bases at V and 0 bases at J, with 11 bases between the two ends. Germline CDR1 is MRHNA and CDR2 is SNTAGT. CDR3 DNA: TGTGCCAGCAGTGAGGGAGGGGGAGCGAACACCGGGGAGCTGTTTTTT. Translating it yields CASSEGGGANTGELFF.